Following are 24 T cell receptor beta chains from one sample sequenced in a study of low-dose radiotherapy and immunotherapy resistance in tumors. Alpha and beta chains were covered, as first-strand cDNA relied on TRAV- and TRBV-specific primers. TCR amplification used roughly 18 PCR cycles, a constant-region primer and a V-primer adapter. TCRdb itself ran the reads through MiXCR, one entry per CDR3 protein. The sample lists about 7,900 distinct CDR3 sequences, 61% occurring once. Receptors were obtained from a human donor with advanced metastatic prostate, ovarian, gallbladder or colorectal cancer (not recorded which). This table probably holds off-target reads from a library built for another chain.

By sample fraction, this clonotype is large. The genes are TRBV6-1 and TRBJ1-1; 8 bases agree with TRBD1. The CDR3 sequence is 13 residues long. V was clipped by 9 bases and J by 4 bases; unmatched bases: 7. Germline values: CDR1 MNHNS, CDR2 SASEGT. The CDR3 DNA follows: TGTGCCAGTCCGACAGGGGAGAGCACTGAAGCTTTCTTT. Its translation is CASPTGESTEAFF.

The chain carries TRBV27 and TRBJ1-5; the D gene is possibly TRBD1 (6 bases). The CDR3 loop spans 14 amino acids. Germline lookup yields CDR1 MNHEY and CDR2 SMNVEV (reference sequence). V shed 10 bases and J shed 1 base, with 14 bases lying between them. In DNA form, the CDR3 reads TGTGCCACCCAGGGGCAAGGCAGCAATCAGCCCCAGCATTTT. This translates into CATQGQGSNQPQHF.

This clonotype was recorded a few times. This chain connects TRBV6-2 or TRBV6-3 to TRBJ1-2; D is unclear. The germline CDR1 and CDR2 sequences are MNHEY and SVGEGT. The CDR3 has 13 amino acids. V lost 2 bases and J 6 bases, leaving 10 bases between the germline ends. CDR3 sequence: CASSYARTDGYTF. CDR3 sequence (DNA): TGTGCCAGCAGTTACGCCCGCACCGATGGCTACACCTTC.

This rearrangement joins TRBV18 to TRBJ1-2; 7 bases match TRBD1. The CDR3 is 13 residues long. V gave up 6 bases and J gave up 7 bases; unmatched junction bases: 8. The V gene's germline CDR1 is KGHSH and CDR2 LQKENI. For the CDR3, the DNA is TGTGCCAGCTCGCAAGGGACAGCATCTGGCTACACCTTC. Its protein is CASSQGTASGYTF.

The chain carries TRBV10-3 and TRBJ1-2, with 7 bases lining up with TRBD1. V gave up 6 bases and J gave up 8 bases; unmatched junction bases: 12. The CDR3 is 14 residues long. Germline CDR1 is ENHRY and CDR2 is SYGVKD. CDR3 sequence (DNA): TGTGCCATCAGATCGACAGGGACCCCTAAGGGCTACACCTTC. It is translated as CAIRSTGTPKGYTF.

The V call is TRBV29-1, the J call TRBJ1-2, with D perhaps matching TRBD1 (5 bases). Germline V gene lookup returns CDR1 SQVTM and CDR2 ANQGSEA. This CDR3 comprises 13 residues. V gave up 5 bases and J gave up 8 bases, with 18 bases separating them. The CDR3 loop is CSVLRGGGDGYTF. DNA for the CDR3: TGCAGCGTTCTTAGGGGAGGAGGGGACGGCTACACCTTC. Based on the CDR3 plus reference TRBV29-1 and TRBJ1-2, the full variable domain is SAVISQKPSRDICQRGTSLTIQCQVDSQVTMMFWYRQQPGQSLTLIATANQGSEATYESGFVIDKFPISRPNLTFSTLTVSNMSPEDSSIYLCSVLRGGGDGYTFGSGTRLTVV.

This clonotype appeared a few times. The CDR3 DNA reads TGTGCCAGCAGTAGACAGGGCGATGAGCAGTTCTTC. Encoded protein: CASSRQGDEQFF. The chain joins TRBV6-2 or TRBV6-3 to TRBJ2-1; 7 bases agree with TRBD1. This CDR3 has 12 residues. The germline CDR1 and CDR2 sequences are MNHEY and SVGEGT. J lost 8 bases, V lost 5 bases, and 3 bases had no gene match.

This chain uses TRBV4-2 with TRBJ2-1, with 10 bases that match TRBD2. The germline gives CDR1 LGHNA, CDR2 YNFKEQ. The CDR3 sequence is 15 residues long. J was trimmed by 7 bases and V by 5 bases; bases with no gene match: 8. The CDR3 DNA reads as TGTGCCAGCAGCACGCAACCGGGACTAGCGAATGAGCAGTTCTTC. Its protein product is CASSTQPGLANEQFF.

This clonotype was seen only a few times. In DNA form, the CDR3 reads TGTGCCAGCATTTGGGGGACAGGGAGACTACGCACAGATACGCAGTATTTT. Protein product: CASIWGTGRLRTDTQYF. This chain links TRBV28 with TRBJ2-3; 9 bases align to TRBD1. The trim removed 7 bases at V and 1 base at J, leaving 12 bases unmatched. Germline lookup yields CDR1 MDHEN and CDR2 SYDVKM. The CDR3 runs 17 residues.

The chain carries TRBV28 and TRBJ1-4; D is unclear. The V end lost 3 bases, the J end lost 12 bases, and 8 bases lay between the germline ends. Germline CDR1 reads MDHEN; CDR2 reads SYDVKM. CDR3 length equals 11 residues. Written as DNA, the CDR3 is TGTGCCAGCAGTTTTCAGTGGGAACTGTTTTTT. Amino acid sequence: CASSFQWELFF.

V is TRBV7-6 and J is TRBJ2-2, with a weak D call TRBD2 (6 bases). Trimming took off 5 bases at V and 7 bases at J, with 11 bases between the two ends. CDR3 length: 13 amino acids. The germline V gene has CDR1 SGHVS and CDR2 FNYEAQ. The CDR3 spells CASSLTGVGELFF. CDR3 DNA sequence: TGTGCCAGCAGCCTTACGGGGGTCGGGGAGCTGTTTTTT.

The chain is built from TRBV28 and TRBJ2-7; 7 bases are a match to TRBD2. Trimming cost V 5 bases and J 4 bases; bases outside gene matches: 11. Germline loops: CDR1 MDHEN, CDR2 SYDVKM. The CDR3 is 15 amino acids. CDR3 coding DNA: TGTGCCAGCAGTCAACTAGCGCCCACTAGGTACGAGCAGTACTTC. It codes for CASSQLAPTRYEQYF.

CDR3 bases: TGTGCCACCAGTCCTAACTCCTACGAGCAGTACTTC. Encoded protein: CATSPNSYEQYF. The chain joins TRBV24-1 to TRBJ2-7; D not certain. Trimming stripped 6 bases from V and 0 bases from J, with 5 bases between. The CDR3 loop spans 12 amino acids. Per the germline V gene, CDR1 is KGHDR and CDR2 is SFDVKD.

This chain links TRBV28 with TRBJ2-3; 8 bases map to TRBD1. CDR1 is MDHEN, CDR2 SYDVKM, per germline. J was trimmed by 5 bases and V by 4 bases; bases with no gene match: 5. CDR3 size: 14 residues. CDR3 nucleotide sequence: TGTGCCAGCAGTTGGGACAGGAATCAAGATACGCAGTATTTT. Protein sequence: CASSWDRNQDTQYF.

This chain links TRBV29-1 with TRBJ1-1, with D possibly TRBD1 on 6 matching bases. Germline V gene sequence: CDR1 SQVTM, CDR2 ANQGSEA. The length of the CDR3 is 12 residues. V was cut by 4 bases and J by 11 bases, with 17 bases left in between. The CDR3 nucleotides read TGCAGCGTTGTTTACAGGGCTGAAGACGCTTTCTTT. Translating gives CSVVYRAEDAFF.

This chain uses TRBV6-1 with TRBJ2-6; 10 bases are shared with TRBD2. CDR3 length: 18 residues. The germline V gene encodes CDR1 MNHNS and CDR2 SASEGT. With 0 bases clipped from V and 0 bases from J, the junction kept 2 bases outside the gene matches. CDR3 coding DNA: TGTGCCAGCAGTGAAGCTAGCGGGAGGAGCTCTGGGGCCAACGTCCTGACTTTC. Its protein product is CASSEASGRSSGANVLTF.

V is TRBV5-6 and J is TRBJ2-5; TRBD1 agrees at 7 bases. The CDR3 runs 13 residues. V was pared by 6 bases and J by 2 bases, with 4 bases of the junction left unmatched. Germline CDR1 and CDR2: SGHDT and YYEEEE. The CDR3 region is CASIDRAQETQYF. In DNA form, the CDR3 reads TGTGCCAGCATCGACAGGGCACAAGAGACCCAGTACTTC.

Only one count was recorded for this clonotype. The chain combines TRBV5-1 with TRBJ2-7; 7 bases are shared with TRBD1. J was trimmed by 2 bases and V by 4 bases; bases with no gene match: 9. The V gene's germline CDR1 is SGHRS and CDR2 YFSETQ. The CDR3 is 15 amino acids. The CDR3 DNA reads TGCGCCAGCAGCCAAAAACAGGGGAGTCCCTACGAGCAGTACTTC. It codes for CASSQKQGSPYEQYF.

This clonotype appeared a single time. The chain has TRBV12-3 or TRBV12-4 and TRBJ1-2; D may be TRBD1 (6 bases). The V end lost 2 bases, the J end lost 8 bases, and 18 bases lay between the germline ends. The CDR3 extends over 15 amino acids. The CDR3 loop reads CASSLSGGLIGGYTF. The DNA for the CDR3 is TGTGCCAGCAGTTTATCTGGGGGCCTCATTGGGGGCTACACCTTC.

The CDR3 region is CASSDSFMTSHEQFF. CDR3 sequence (DNA): TGTGCCAGCAGTGACTCCTTCATGACTAGCCATGAGCAGTTCTTC. The V and J genes are TRBV6-4 and TRBJ2-1; 7 bases match TRBD2. From germline, CDR1 is MRHNA and CDR2 SNTAGT. The V segment lost 0 bases and the J segment 8 bases; nucleotides outside the gene matches: 7. The CDR3 spans 15 residues.

This chain joins TRBV5-8 and TRBJ1-1; TRBD1 aligns across 9 bases. Germline lookup yields CDR1 SGHTS and CDR2 YDEGEE. This CDR3 contains 16 residues. With 3 bases clipped from V and 4 bases from J, the junction kept 10 bases outside the gene matches. In nucleotides, the CDR3 is TGTGCCAGCAGCTCCCGGGGACAGGGCATAGTCACTGAAGCTTTCTTT. This translates into CASSSRGQGIVTEAFF.

V and J are TRBV28 and TRBJ1-2; 10 positions agree with TRBD1. J lost 3 bases, V lost 2 bases, and 0 bases had no gene match. CDR1 MDHEN and CDR2 SYDVKM come from the germline V gene. The CDR3 contains 14 residues. CDR3 in amino acids: CASSLGTGDYGYTF. DNA for the CDR3: TGTGCCAGCAGTTTAGGGACAGGGGACTATGGCTACACCTTC.

The CDR3 nucleotides read TGTGCCAGCAGCTCTACACGCGGGGGGCTGACAGATACGCAGTATTTT. Translation gives CASSSTRGGLTDTQYF. The chain couples TRBV7-8 to TRBJ2-3; 8 nucleotides match TRBD2. CDR3 size: 16 residues. V shed 4 bases, J shed 3 bases, and the junction held 9 bases outside the gene matches. The germline V gene has CDR1 SGHVS and CDR2 FQNEAQ.

The chain recombines TRBV29-1 with TRBJ2-3; D remains ambiguous. The length of the CDR3 is 12 residues. V lost 4 bases and J lost 4, with 9 bases in between. Germline loops: CDR1 SQVTM, CDR2 ANQGSEA. The CDR3 loop is CSVGRASDTQYF. The CDR3 DNA reads TGCAGCGTTGGCCGGGCTTCAGATACGCAGTATTTT.